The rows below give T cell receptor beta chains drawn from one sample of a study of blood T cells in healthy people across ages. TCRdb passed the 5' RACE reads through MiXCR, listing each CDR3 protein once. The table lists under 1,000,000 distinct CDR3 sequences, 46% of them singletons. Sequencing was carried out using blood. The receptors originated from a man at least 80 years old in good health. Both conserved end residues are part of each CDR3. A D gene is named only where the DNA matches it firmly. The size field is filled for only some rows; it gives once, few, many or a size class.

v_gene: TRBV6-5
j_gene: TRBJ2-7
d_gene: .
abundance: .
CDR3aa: CASSSPGTSHFYEQYF
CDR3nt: TGTGCCAGCAGTTCTCCCGGGACCTCACACTTCTACGAGCAGTACTTC

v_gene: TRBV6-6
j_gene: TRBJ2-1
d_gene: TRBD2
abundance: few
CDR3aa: CASTLAGGGYNEQFF
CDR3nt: TGTGCCAGCACCCTAGCGGGAGGGGGGTACAATGAGCAGTTCTTC

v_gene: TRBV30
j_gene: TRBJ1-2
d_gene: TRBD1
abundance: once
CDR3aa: CAWTRDRGLFYGYTF
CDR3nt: TGTGCCTGGACCAGGGACAGGGGCTTGTTTTATGGCTACACCTTC

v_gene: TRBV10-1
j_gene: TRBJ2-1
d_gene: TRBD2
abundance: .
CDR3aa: CASSESLAGVGDEQFF
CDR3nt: TGCGCCAGCAGTGAGTCGCTAGCGGGAGTTGGGGATGAGCAGTTCTTC

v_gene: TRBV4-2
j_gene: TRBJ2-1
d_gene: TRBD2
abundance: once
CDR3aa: CASSQVKGLATNEQFF
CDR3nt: TGTGCCAGCAGCCAAGTTAAAGGACTAGCGACCAATGAGCAGTTCTTC

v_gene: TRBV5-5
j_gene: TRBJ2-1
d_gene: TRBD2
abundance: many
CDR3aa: CASSSGLAGDEQFF
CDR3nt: TGTGCCAGCAGCTCCGGACTAGCGGGAGATGAGCAGTTCTTC

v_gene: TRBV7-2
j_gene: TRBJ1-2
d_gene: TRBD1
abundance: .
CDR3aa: CASSPPQGAGGYTF
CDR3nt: TGTGCCAGCAGCCCCCCCCAGGGGGCTGGAGGCTACACCTTC

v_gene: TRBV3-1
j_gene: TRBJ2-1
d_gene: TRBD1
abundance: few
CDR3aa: CASSPTPGQGALRKFF
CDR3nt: TGTGCCAGCAGCCCAACTCCGGGACAGGGGGCGCTTCGAAAGTTCTTC

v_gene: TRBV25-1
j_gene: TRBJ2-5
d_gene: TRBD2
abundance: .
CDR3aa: CASSERASGSFQETQYF
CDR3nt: TGTGCCAGCAGTGAACGGGCTAGCGGGAGTTTCCAAGAGACCCAGTACTTC

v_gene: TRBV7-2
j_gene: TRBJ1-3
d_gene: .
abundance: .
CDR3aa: CASRSLRSSGNTIYF
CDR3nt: TGTGCCAGCAGGTCCCTCCGGAGCTCTGGAAACACCATATATTTT

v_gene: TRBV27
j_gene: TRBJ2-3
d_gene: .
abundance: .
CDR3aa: CASTQGGMQYF
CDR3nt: TGTGCCAGCACTCAGGGGGGTATGCAGTATTTT

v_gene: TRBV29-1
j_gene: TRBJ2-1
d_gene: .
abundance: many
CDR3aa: CSVESPTESTYNEQFF
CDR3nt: TGCAGCGTTGAATCCCCGACGGAGAGTACCTACAATGAGCAGTTCTTC

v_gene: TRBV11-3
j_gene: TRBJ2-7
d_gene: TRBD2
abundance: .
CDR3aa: CASSVQRGYEQYF
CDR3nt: TGTGCCAGCAGCGTACAGCGGGGCTACGAGCAGTACTTC

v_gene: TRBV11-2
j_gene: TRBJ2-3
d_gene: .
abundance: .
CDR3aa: CASGGQGDTQYF
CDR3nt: TGTGCCAGCGGGGGCCAAGGAGATACGCAGTATTTT

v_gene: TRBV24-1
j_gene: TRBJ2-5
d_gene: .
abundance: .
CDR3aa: CATSSPRGMGETQYF
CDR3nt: TGTGCCACCAGTAGCCCCAGGGGAATGGGAGAGACCCAGTACTTC

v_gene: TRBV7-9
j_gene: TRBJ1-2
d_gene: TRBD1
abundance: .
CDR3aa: CASSSGTDFNYGYTF
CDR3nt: TGTGCCAGCAGCTCCGGGACAGACTTTAACTATGGCTACACCTTC

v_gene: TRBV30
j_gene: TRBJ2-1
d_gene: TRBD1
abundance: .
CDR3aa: CAWSPGTGPDNEQFF
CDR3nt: TGTGCCTGGAGTCCCGGGACAGGGCCAGACAATGAGCAGTTCTTC

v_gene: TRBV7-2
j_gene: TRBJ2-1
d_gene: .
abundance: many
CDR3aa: CASSLALIGNEQFF
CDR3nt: TGTGCCAGCAGCTTAGCTCTCATAGGGAATGAGCAGTTCTTC

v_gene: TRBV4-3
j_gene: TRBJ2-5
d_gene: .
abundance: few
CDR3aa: CASSQVPSIAQYF
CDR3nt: TGCGCCAGCAGCCAAGTTCCCTCGATTGCCCAGTACTTC

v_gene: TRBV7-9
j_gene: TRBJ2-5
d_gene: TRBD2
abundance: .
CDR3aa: CASSYGLAGEEQYF
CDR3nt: TGTGCCAGCAGCTACGGACTAGCGGGAGAGGAGCAGTACTTC

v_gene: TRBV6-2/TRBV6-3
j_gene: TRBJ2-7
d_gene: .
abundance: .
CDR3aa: CASSYWLANYEQYF
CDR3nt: TGTGCCAGCAGTTACTGGCTAGCGAACTACGAGCAGTACTTC

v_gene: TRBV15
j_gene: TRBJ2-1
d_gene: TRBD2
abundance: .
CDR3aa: CATSRGGTSGVNEQFF
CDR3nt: TGTGCCACCAGCAGAGGAGGGACTAGCGGGGTTAATGAGCAGTTCTTC

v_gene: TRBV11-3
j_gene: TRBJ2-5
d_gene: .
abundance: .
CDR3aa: CASSLRQIQETQYF
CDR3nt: TGTGCCAGCAGCTTACGACAGATACAAGAGACCCAGTACTTC

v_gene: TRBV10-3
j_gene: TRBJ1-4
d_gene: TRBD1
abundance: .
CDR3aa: CAISTGTGEEKLFF
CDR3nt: TGTGCCATCAGCACCGGGACAGGGGAGGAAAAACTGTTTTTT

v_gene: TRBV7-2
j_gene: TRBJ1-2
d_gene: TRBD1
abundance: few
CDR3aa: CAGNKQGALSGYTF
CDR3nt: TGTGCCGGCAACAAACAGGGGGCTTTGAGTGGCTACACCTTC

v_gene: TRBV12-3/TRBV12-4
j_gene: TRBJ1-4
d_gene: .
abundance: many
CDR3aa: CASSPQREKLFF
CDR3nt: TGTGCCAGCAGCCCCCAAAGAGAAAAACTGTTTTTT

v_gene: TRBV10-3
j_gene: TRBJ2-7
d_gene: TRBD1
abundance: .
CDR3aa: CAIFDRDRTYEQYF
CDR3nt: TGTGCCATCTTTGACCGGGACAGAACATACGAGCAGTACTTC

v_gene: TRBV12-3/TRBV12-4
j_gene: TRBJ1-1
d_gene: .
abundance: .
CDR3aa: CASSFQGVNTEAFF
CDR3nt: TGTGCCAGCAGTTTCCAGGGAGTGAACACTGAAGCTTTCTTT

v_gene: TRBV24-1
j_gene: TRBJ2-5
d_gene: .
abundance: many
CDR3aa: CATSDRDGKETQYF
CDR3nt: TGTGCCACCAGTGACCGGGACGGAAAAGAGACCCAGTACTTC

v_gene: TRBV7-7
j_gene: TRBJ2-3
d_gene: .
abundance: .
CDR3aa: CASSFSLAVDTQYF
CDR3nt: TGTGCTAGCAGCTTTAGCCTAGCAGTAGATACGCAGTATTTT

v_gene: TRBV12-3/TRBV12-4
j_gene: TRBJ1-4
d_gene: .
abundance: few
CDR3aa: CASSLLSSGGEKLFF
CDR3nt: TGTGCCAGCAGTTTACTAAGCTCGGGTGGCGAAAAACTGTTTTTT

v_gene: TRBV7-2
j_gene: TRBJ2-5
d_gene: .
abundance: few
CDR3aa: CASSLAKTQYF
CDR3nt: TGTGCCAGCAGCTTGGCTAAGACCCAGTACTTC

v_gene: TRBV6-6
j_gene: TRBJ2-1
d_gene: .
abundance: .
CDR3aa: CASVNLGGDNEQFF
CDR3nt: TGTGCCAGCGTAAACCTAGGGGGGGACAATGAGCAGTTCTTC

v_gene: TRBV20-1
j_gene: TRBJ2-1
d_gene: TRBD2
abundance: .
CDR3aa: CSARVLAVYNEQFF
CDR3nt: TGCAGTGCTAGAGTTCTAGCGGTATACAATGAGCAGTTCTTC

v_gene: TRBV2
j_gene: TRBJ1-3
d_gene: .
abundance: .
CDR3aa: CASSLQGSGNTIYF
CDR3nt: TGTGCCAGCAGCTTACAGGGAAGTGGAAACACCATATATTTT

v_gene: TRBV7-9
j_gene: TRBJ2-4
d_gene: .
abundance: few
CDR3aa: CASTGGVLAKNIQYF
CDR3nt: TGTGCCAGCACTGGCGGGGTACTAGCCAAAAACATTCAGTACTTC

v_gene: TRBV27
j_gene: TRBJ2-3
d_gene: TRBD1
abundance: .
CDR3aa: CASSPQGALTTGTQYF
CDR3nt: TGTGCCAGCAGTCCCCAGGGGGCCTTAACCACCGGTACGCAGTATTTT

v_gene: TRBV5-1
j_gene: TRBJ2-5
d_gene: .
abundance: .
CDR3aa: CASSLYGRARGETQYF
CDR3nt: TGCGCCAGCAGCTTGTACGGCCGGGCACGCGGGGAGACCCAGTACTTC

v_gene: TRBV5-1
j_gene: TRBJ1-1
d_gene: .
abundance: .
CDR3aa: CASSWGPPAGTTMNTEAFF
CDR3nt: TGCGCCAGCAGCTGGGGCCCCCCAGCAGGGACGACAATGAACACTGAAGCTTTCTTT

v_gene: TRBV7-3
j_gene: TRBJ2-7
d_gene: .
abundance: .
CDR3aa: CANSPAGIHEQYF
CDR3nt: TGTGCCAACAGCCCTGCAGGGATCCACGAGCAGTACTTC

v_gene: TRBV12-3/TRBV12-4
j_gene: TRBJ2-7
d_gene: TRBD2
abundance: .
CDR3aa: CASSPTGGSYNEQYF
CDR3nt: TGTGCCAGCAGCCCCACGGGAGGGTCCTACAATGAGCAGTACTTC

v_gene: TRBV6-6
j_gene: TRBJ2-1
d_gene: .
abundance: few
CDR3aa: CASSRLENNEQFF
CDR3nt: TGTGCCAGCAGTCGACTAGAGAACAATGAGCAGTTCTTC

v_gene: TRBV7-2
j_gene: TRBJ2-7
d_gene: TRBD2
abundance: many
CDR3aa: CASSLDSREGYEQYF
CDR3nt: TGTGCCAGCAGCTTAGATTCGCGGGAGGGCTACGAGCAGTACTTC

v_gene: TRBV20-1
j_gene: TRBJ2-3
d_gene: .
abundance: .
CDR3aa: CSASGTHTDTQYF
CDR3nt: TGCAGTGCTAGCGGGACTCACACAGATACGCAGTATTTT

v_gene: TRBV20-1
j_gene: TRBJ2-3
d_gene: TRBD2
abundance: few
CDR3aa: CSAPLREGRGTQYF
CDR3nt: TGCAGTGCCCCGTTACGGGAGGGCCGAGGTACGCAGTATTTT

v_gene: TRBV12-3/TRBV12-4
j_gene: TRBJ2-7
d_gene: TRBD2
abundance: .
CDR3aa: CASSLVREAPTYEQYF
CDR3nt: TGTGCCAGCAGTTTAGTCCGGGAGGCGCCCACCTACGAGCAGTACTTC

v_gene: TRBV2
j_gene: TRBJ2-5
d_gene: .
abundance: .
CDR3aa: CASSDLGGFTSYEQYF
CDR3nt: TGTGCCAGCAGTGATTTGGGGGGTTTTACTTCGTATGAGCAGTACTTC

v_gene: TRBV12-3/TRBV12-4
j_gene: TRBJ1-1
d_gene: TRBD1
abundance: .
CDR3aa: CASSLGQGGNTEAFF
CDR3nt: TGTGCCAGCAGCTTGGGACAGGGGGGGAACACTGAAGCTTTCTTT

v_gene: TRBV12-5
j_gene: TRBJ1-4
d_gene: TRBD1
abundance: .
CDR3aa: CASGLVAGDRLTTNEKLFF
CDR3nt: TGTGCTAGTGGTTTGGTGGCCGGGGACAGACTCACAACTAATGAAAAACTGTTTTTT

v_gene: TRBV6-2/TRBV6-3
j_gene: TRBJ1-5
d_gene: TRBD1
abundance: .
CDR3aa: CASSPSGGGRRSNQPQHF
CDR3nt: TGTGCCAGCAGCCCTAGCGGAGGGGGCAGAAGGAGCAATCAGCCCCAGCATTTT

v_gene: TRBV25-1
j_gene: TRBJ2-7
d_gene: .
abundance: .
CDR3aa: CASSGNPYEQYF
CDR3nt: TGTGCCAGCAGCGGCAACCCCTACGAGCAGTACTTC

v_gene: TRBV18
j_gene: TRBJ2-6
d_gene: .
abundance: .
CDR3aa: CASSPARMSSGANVLTF
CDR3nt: TGTGCCAGCTCGCCAGCCAGGATGAGCTCTGGGGCCAACGTCCTGACTTTC

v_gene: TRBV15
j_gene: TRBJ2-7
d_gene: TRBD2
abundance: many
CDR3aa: CATRLTSGTYEQYF
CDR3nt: TGTGCCACCAGGTTGACTAGCGGGACCTACGAGCAGTACTTC

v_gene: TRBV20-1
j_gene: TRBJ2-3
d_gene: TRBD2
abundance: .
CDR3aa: CSASSLAGGYTDTQYF
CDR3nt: TGCAGTGCTAGCAGTCTAGCGGGAGGTTATACAGATACGCAGTATTTT

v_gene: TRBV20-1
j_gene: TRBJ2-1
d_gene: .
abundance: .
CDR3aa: CSANTGLPEQFF
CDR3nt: TGCAGTGCTAATACTGGACTTCCCGAGCAGTTCTTC